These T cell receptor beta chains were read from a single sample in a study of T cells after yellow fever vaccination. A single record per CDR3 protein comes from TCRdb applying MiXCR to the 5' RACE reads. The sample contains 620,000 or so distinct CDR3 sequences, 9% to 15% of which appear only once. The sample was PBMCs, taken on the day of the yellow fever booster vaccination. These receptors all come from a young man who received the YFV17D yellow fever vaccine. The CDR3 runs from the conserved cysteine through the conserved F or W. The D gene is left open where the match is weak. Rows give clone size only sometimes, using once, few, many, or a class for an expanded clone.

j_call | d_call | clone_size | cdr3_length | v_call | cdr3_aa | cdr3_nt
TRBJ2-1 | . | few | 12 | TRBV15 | CATSRERAEQFF | TGTGCCACCAGCAGAGAACGGGCTGAGCAGTTCTTC
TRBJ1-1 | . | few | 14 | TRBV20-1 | CSAFPGVMNTEAFF | TGCAGTGCTTTCCCAGGAGTAATGAACACTGAAGCTTTCTTT
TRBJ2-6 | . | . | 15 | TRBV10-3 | CASALKEAGANVLTF | TGTGCCTCAGCTTTGAAAGAGGCTGGGGCCAACGTCCTGACTTTC
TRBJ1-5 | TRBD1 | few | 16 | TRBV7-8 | CASSFRTGGLHQPQHF | TGTGCCAGCAGCTTTCGTACAGGGGGACTCCATCAGCCCCAGCATTTT
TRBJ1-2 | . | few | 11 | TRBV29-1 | CSVDRGWGYTF | TGCAGCGTTGATAGGGGTTGGGGCTACACCTTC
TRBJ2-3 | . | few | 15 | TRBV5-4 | CASSLRASGTDTQYF | TGTGCCAGCAGCTTGCGGGCCAGCGGCACAGATACGCAGTATTTT
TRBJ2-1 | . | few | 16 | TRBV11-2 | CASSLGRQVAYNEQFF | TGTGCCAGCAGCTTAGGGAGACAGGTGGCCTACAATGAGCAGTTCTTC
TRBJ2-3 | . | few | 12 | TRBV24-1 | CATSETGHTQYF | TGTGCCACCAGTGAGACAGGTCATACGCAGTATTTT
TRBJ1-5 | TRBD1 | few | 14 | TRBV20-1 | CSAKPGQGSRPQHF | TGCAGTGCTAAGCCGGGACAGGGGTCTAGGCCCCAGCATTTT
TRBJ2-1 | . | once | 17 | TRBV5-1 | CASSFSGGPGSYNEQFF | TGCGCCAGCAGCTTTAGTGGTGGGCCAGGGTCCTACAATGAGCAGTTCTTC